This T cell receptor (beta chain) appears in the sequencing data of a study of technical replicates of blood from a handful of donors. Repertoires were generated with immunoSEQ multiplex PCR, while TCRdb's copy carries only in-frame clones and drops some. This table has about 82,000 clones, around 94% appearing once. This CDR3 contains 16 residues. After removal of 3 bases from V and 7 bases from J, the junction contained 17 bases not matched to a gene. Germline V gene data show CDR1 as SQVTM and CDR2 as ANQGSEA. The table lists this clone with a few counts. The sequence came from a human donor in good health. The material sequenced was T cells isolated from PBMCs. The chain carries TRBV29-1 and TRBJ1-1, with 7 bases fitting TRBD1. The CDR3: CSVEPGQFDRGGEAFF. The CDR3 nucleotides are TGCAGCGTTGAGCCGGGACAGTTCGATCGGGGTGGTGAAGCTTTCTTT.